This TCR beta chain was observed in a study of prognosis after radiotherapy for stage I lung cancer (dated by TCRdb to the early 2020s). Regarding the research as a whole: About 20 stage I NSCLC patients were enrolled in Nanjing, China, between April 2018 and 2019. Four or five patients had oligometastatic NSCLC after their primary tumor was surgically resected, and fourteen patients had newly diagnosed primary stage I lung tumors. All patients were regarded as medically inoperable, because of comorbidities in more than ten patients and refusal of surgery in six or seven patients. The cohort included about a dozen men and five to seven women, with a median age of around 70 years and a range of about 53 to 85 years. On tumor histology, roughly 11 patients had adenocarcinoma and about seven had squamous cell carcinoma. Image-guided IMRT or VMAT was used to deliver SBRT in 3 to 5 fractions at a biologically effective dose of at least 100 Gy. Concurrent therapy was not administered to any patient alongside SBRT. About 20% of the 19 patients developed distant metastases after SBRT, at a median of roughly seven months; the other 15 showed no significant progression. Peripheral blood TCR beta repertoires were profiled in stage I NSCLC patients before and after stereotactic body radiotherapy, and the study then linked these repertoires to distant failure. The study sequenced about 40 blood samples from 19 patients, one before and one after SBRT per patient.

All patients had node-negative disease on CT and PET/CT, and none had a history of other malignancies or prior chemotherapy or radiotherapy. At each of two time points, roughly 6.5 milliliters of peripheral venous blood were collected in EDTA tubes. Ficoll-Paque Plus density-gradient centrifugation was used to isolate PBMCs. Right after collection, samples were kept at -80 degrees C until analysis. The paper's findings and limits, for the study overall: None of the reported P values were adjusted for multiple comparisons. No determination of tumor specificity was made for expanded TCR clones. Limitations of the study included a small cohort and short follow-up, and the study findings need independent validation. Post-SBRT Shannon entropy and its change from baseline were lower in patients who developed distant metastases; baseline Shannon entropy was not associated with metastases. After SBRT, the count of unique TCR clones dropped from a median of approximately 10,000 beforehand to more than 6,000 afterward (Wilcoxon paired P=0.011). Differences by metastasis status were reportedly seen in TRBV and TRBJ usage frequencies, involving two V genes at baseline and, after SBRT, nine V genes and two J genes.

The TCR beta CDR3 region was amplified from genomic DNA by two rounds of multiplex PCR. The first PCR round used primers specific to each TRBV and TRBJ gene, and the primer sequences were filed in Chinese patent CN105087789A. Universal primers were used in the second round of PCR. The Roche High Pure PCR Template Preparation Kit was used to extract genomic DNA from frozen PBMCs. The libraries underwent paired-end sequencing with 151 bp reads on an Illumina HiSeq 3000. Per the original workflow: CutAdapt was used to discard raw reads that did not contain the multiplex PCR primer sequences. High-quality paired reads were merged into contigs with PEAR. MiXCR assigned TRB V, D and J gene segments to each contig by aligning to reference sequences. To remove sequencing errors, CDR3 sequences were clustered according to base quality and sequence similarity. Diversity was measured as Shannon entropy normalized by the natural log of productive TCR sequence number. One minus Shannon entropy divided by the natural log of the number of unique clonotypes was used as the definition of clonality. Progression-free survival cut-offs for repertoire metrics were chosen using the Youden index of ROC curves, with analyses run in R 3.5.3. TCRdb redid the processing of the public reads, applying fastp at Q25 and MiXCR, and retained in-frame beta chains. Each record represents a unique CDR3 protein, reported with the most common genes and DNA among its rows. The V and J calls and clone size are TCRdb's, not the authors'. The sample records fewer than 20,000 distinct CDR3 sequences, around 44% of which are singletons. The ten largest clones capture roughly two fifths of the sample.

Its CDR3 holds 13 amino acids, cysteine through phenylalanine. Only the CDR3 part of the read is kept: 39 bases, read in frame from the first base. At the junction V is shortened by 3 bases and J by 1 base, with 6 bases in between. According to the germline V gene, CDR1 reads SGHVS and CDR2 reads FNYEAQ. On this clonotype itself: No cognate antigen has been identified for it. No much larger clone is present one base from it, and per-base qualities are unavailable.

This sequence originates from a donor of 50 years or more with non-small cell lung cancer. This sample comprised PBMCs, obtained before or after stereotactic body radiation therapy (not recorded which). This sequence uses TRBV7-6 and TRBJ1-1; TRBD1 could be the D gene, as 5 bases match. The bases read TGTGCCAGCAGCTTGAGGGGGAACACTGAAGCTTTCTTT. It encodes CASSLRGNTEAFF. With the rest looked up from the reference TRBV7-6 and TRBJ1-1 genes rather than sequenced, the full variable domain is GAGVSQSPRYKVTKRGQDVALRCDPISGHVSLYWYRQALGQGPEFLTYFNYEAQQDKSGLPNDRFSAERPEGSISTLTIQRTEQRDSAMYRCASSLRGNTEAFFGQGTRLTVV.